Below, one T cell receptor beta chain is given with its context. The germline gives CDR1 LNHNV, CDR2 YYDKDF (reference sequence). CDR3 length: 18 amino acids. The J segment lost 5 bases and the V segment lost 0 bases, leaving 15 bases of the junction unmatched. The sample originates from a study of blood T cell repertoires in COVID-19. For the study at large: PBMCs, B-cell-depleted T cells, or T cells provided the cDNA or gDNA that made up the material.

Cohort placement rested on clinical history that participants reported themselves. Donors in Cohort 3 counted as recovered after two negative PCRs, clearance, or symptom resolution. Authors' analysis steps: Quantification of nucleated cells was approximated via reference gene primer amplification. TCRdb's table, derived via immunoSEQ multiplex PCR, lists solely in-frame clones and lacks some. V and J calls and clone size are copied from that table; D and trimming were computed from the DNA. There are about 480,000 clones in the sample; around 89% occur only once, and 1.5% to 2% lies in the top ten. This sequence originates from a woman aged 35 to 49 who had recovered from COVID-19. The sequenced sample was PBMCs or T cells enriched from blood (not recorded which). The chain carries TRBV15 and TRBJ2-7; 8 bases are shared with TRBD2. CDR3 nucleotide sequence: TGTGCCACCAGCAGAGATCTCTGCCGGGAGGGCCTCTGCGACGAGCAGTACTTC. It translates to CATSRDLCREGLCDEQYF.